This TCR beta chain was captured in a study of blood T cell repertoires in COVID-19 (dated by TCRdb to 2018 to 2021). Describing the broader study: The collaborator samples originated in the United States, Italy and Spain and spanned the acute and convalescent phases of COVID-19. The material from the prospective study consisted of cDNA or gDNA derived from T cells, B-cell-depleted T cells, or PBMCs. The repertoires were released in a freely available public database intended as a resource for research on the immune response to SARS-CoV-2. Subjects who had been exposed to COVID-19, were actively infected with it, or had recovered from it provided the deeply sampled blood TCRbeta repertoires that made up the dataset. The samples were drawn from the first 160 participants of the ongoing ImmuneRACE study and from 1,254 subjects provided by 6 global collaborators. Where available, HLA class I and class II types were taken from metadata supplied by the sample provider and were not determined by assay-based typing. Sample metadata almost always included a de-identified subject ID, COVID-19 status, age in years and sex.

Each collaborating institution followed its own protocols to collect whole blood in K2EDTA tubes. For TCRbeta analysis, collaborators shipped samples as frozen whole blood, isolated PBMCs, or DNA extracted from either of those sample types. CDR1 SGHRS and CDR2 YFSETQ are derived from the germline V gene. The CDR3 numbers 15 residues from cysteine through phenylalanine. Only the CDR3 part of the read is kept: 45 bases, read in frame from the first base. V and J are trimmed by 5 bases and 5 bases, and the gene matches miss 6 bases of the junction. Summary of the overall study and its limitations: The quantity of clinical and demographic metadata differed by source and by participant and was supplied without curation.

The immunoSEQ Assay, a bias-controlled multiplex PCR, was used to amplify TCRbeta CDR3 regions from genomic DNA. The study's processing was this. The number of nucleated cells in each sample was estimated by amplification of reference gene primers within the assay. To quantify the absolute abundance of each unique TCRbeta CDR3 rearrangement, sequence reads were collapsed and filtered. For each sample, productive Simpson clonality was calculated by taking the square root of Simpson's diversity index across productive rearrangements. In TCRdb, the immuneACCESS table is reduced to in-frame sequences with V and J assigned. These tables do not hold every clone; where another copy was compared, an unresolved V gene accounts for under half, and the others remain unexplained. V, J and clone size are those of that table, while D and trimming were read from the DNA. The sample table shows 310,000 or so clones, and 70% to 90% are seen once. Under 4.5% of the sample comes from the top ten.

A note on this clone: What this receptor recognizes is not known. There are no base qualities to consult, and no much larger clone falls within one base.

The rearrangement joined TRBV5-1 to TRBJ2-5, and TRBD2 aligns with 13 junction nucleotides. This TCR derives from a woman between 50 and 59 years old with active or convalescent COVID-19. Sequencing was carried out using peripheral blood. The base sequence is TGCGCCAGCAGTTTCGGACTAGCGGGGGAGGAGACCCAGTACTTC. It is translated as CASSFGLAGEETQYF.